Reported below is one T cell receptor beta chain. The data belong to a study of cytomegalovirus exposure and HLA in healthy donors. Use of 60 Vbeta and 13 Jbeta primers characterized the PCR. TCRdb's table, derived via immunoSEQ multiplex PCR, lists solely in-frame clones and lacks some. Of tens of thousands of clones listed, over 70% are singletons. Trimming took 2 bases from V and 5 from J; bases not matched to a gene: 10. The CDR3 runs to 17 residues. Per germline, CDR1 SEHNR and CDR2 FQNEAQ (reference sequence). Sequences were obtained from PBMCs. This sequence originates from a girl aged 2-10 years in good health and CMV-seropositive. The chain carries TRBV7-9 and TRBJ2-2; 8 nucleotides align to TRBD2. CDR3 region: CASSLFVTGGRTGELFF. The CDR3 DNA sequence: TGTGCCAGCAGCTTATTTGTTACGGGAGGGAGGACCGGGGAGCTGTTTTTT. Based on the CDR3 plus reference TRBV7-9 and TRBJ2-2, the full variable domain is DTGVSQNPRHKITKRGQNVTFRCDPISEHNRLYWYRQTLGQGPEFLTYFQNEAQLEKSRLLSDRFSAERPKGSFSTLEIQRTEQGDSAMYLCASSLFVTGGRTGELFFGEGSRLTVL.